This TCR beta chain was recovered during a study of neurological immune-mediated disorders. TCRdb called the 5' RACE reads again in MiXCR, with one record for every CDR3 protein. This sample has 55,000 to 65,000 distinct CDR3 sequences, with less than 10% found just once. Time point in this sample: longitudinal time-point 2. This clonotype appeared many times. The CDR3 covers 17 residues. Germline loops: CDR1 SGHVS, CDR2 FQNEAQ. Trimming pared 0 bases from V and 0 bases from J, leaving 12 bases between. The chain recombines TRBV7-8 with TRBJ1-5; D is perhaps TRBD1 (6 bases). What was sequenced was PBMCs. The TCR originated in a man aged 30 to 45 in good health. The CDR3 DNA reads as TGTGCCAGCAGCTTAGCAAGGGGGGCTTATAGCAATCAGCCCCAGCATTTT. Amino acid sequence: CASSLARGAYSNQPQHF.